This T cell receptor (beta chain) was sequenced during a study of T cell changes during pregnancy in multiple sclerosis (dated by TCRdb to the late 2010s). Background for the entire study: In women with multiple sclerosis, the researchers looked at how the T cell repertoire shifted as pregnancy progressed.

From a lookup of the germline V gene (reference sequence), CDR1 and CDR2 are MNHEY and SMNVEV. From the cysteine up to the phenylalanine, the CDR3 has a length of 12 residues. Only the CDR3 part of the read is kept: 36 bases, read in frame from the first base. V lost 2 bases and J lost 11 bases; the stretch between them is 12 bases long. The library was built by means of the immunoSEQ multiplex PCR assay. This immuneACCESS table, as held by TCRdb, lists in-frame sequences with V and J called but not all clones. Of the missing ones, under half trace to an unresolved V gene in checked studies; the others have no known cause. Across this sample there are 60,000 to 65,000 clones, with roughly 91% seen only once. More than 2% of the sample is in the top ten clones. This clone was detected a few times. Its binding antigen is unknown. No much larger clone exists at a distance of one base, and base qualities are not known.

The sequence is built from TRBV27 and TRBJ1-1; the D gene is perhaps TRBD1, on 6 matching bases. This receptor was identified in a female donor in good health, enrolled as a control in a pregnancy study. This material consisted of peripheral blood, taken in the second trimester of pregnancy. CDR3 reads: CASSLVGHPAFF. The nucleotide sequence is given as TGTGCCAGCAGTTTAGTGGGACACCCGGCTTTCTTT.